Listed below are T cell receptor beta chains from one sample, sequenced in a study of cytomegalovirus exposure and HLA in healthy donors. Measured with immunoSEQ multiplex PCR; TCRdb has only the in-frame clones, and not every one. The repertoire consists of around 150,000 clones, with around 80% occurring once and the leading ten covering over 1.5%. The sample consisted of PBMCs. The receptors originated from a man aged 35 to 55 in good health and CMV-seronegative. CDR3s include the opening cysteine and the closing phenylalanine or tryptophan. Fields, in order: J gene, clone size, V gene, D gene, CDR3 protein, CDR3 DNA. D genes are given only for firm matches. Clone size is given for some rows only: seen once, a few or many times, or a class if the clone is expanded.

TRBJ1-4 | - | TRBV2 | TRBD1 | CASSEGTGVEKLFF | TGTGCCAGCAGTGAAGGGACAGGTGTTGAAAAACTGTTTTTT
TRBJ2-7 | once | TRBV18 | TRBD1 | CASSLGTGGVEQYF | TGTGCCAGCTCATTGGGGACAGGGGGCGTCGAGCAGTACTTC
TRBJ2-5 | - | TRBV11-2 | TRBD1 | CASRETGWGTETQYF | TGTGCCAGCAGGGAGACAGGGTGGGGCACGGAGACCCAGTACTTC
TRBJ2-2 | - | TRBV13 | - | CASSREVGELFF | TGTGCCAGCAGCCGAGAGGTCGGGGAGCTGTTTTTT
TRBJ2-2 | - | TRBV27 | - | CASSLISGSGELFF | TGTGCCAGCAGTTTAATCTCGGGTTCTGGGGAGCTGTTTTTT
TRBJ1-4 | few | TRBV5-1 | - | CASSLGGEEKLFF | TGCGCCAGCAGCTTGGGGGGCGAGGAAAAACTGTTTTTT
TRBJ1-5 | - | TRBV28 | TRBD1 | CASSSARDSQPQHF | TGTGCCAGCAGCAGCGCCCGGGACAGTCAGCCCCAGCATTTT
TRBJ1-2 | - | TRBV28 | TRBD1 | CVSRTGQGDYGYTF | TGTGTCAGCAGAACGGGACAGGGGGACTATGGCTACACCTTC
TRBJ2-1 | - | TRBV16 | TRBD2 | CASSQLGRSYNEQFF | TGTGCCAGCAGCCAACTCGGGAGGTCCTACAATGAGCAGTTCTTC
TRBJ2-7 | - | TRBV2 | - | CASSGWPEPGYEQYF | TGTGCCAGCAGTGGGTGGCCGGAGCCCGGATACGAGCAGTACTTC
TRBJ2-2 | few | TRBV5-4 | TRBD1 | CASSVGTVTGELFF | TGTGCCAGCAGCGTCGGGACAGTCACCGGGGAGCTGTTTTTT
TRBJ2-7 | - | TRBV9 | TRBD1 | CASSKGTGGYEQYF | TGTGCCAGCAGCAAGGGGACAGGGGGCTACGAGCAGTACTTC
TRBJ2-2 | - | TRBV7-6 | - | CASSLYLAGRDTGELFF | TGTGCCAGCAGCTTATACCTAGCAGGACGGGACACCGGGGAGCTGTTTTTT
TRBJ1-2 | - | TRBV9 | - | CASSVDEGDYGYTF | TGTGCCAGCAGCGTAGATGAGGGGGACTATGGCTACACCTTC
TRBJ2-7 | - | TRBV27 | - | CASSLFGSKPYEQYF | TGTGCCAGCAGTTTATTTGGGAGCAAACCCTACGAGCAGTACTTC
TRBJ2-3 | - | TRBV19 | TRBD1 | CASRETGGVSTDTQYF | TGTGCCAGTAGGGAGACAGGGGGCGTGAGCACAGATACGCAGTATTTT
TRBJ2-7 | - | TRBV7-9 | - | CSSSPQGLRDEQYF | TGTTCCAGCAGCCCACAGGGCCTAAGGGACGAGCAGTACTTC
TRBJ2-1 | - | TRBV27 | - | CASSPSRAEQFF | TGTGCCAGCAGCCCCTCCCGCGCGGAGCAGTTCTTC
TRBJ2-7 | - | TRBV18 | TRBD1 | CASSPEQGSYEQYF | TGTGCCAGCTCACCGGAACAGGGGTCCTACGAGCAGTACTTC
TRBJ2-7 | - | TRBV10-3 | - | CAISAVTGTYEQYF | TGTGCCATCAGCGCCGTGACAGGTACCTACGAGCAGTACTTC
TRBJ1-2 | - | TRBV5-6 | TRBD1 | CASSVGTGVGGYTF | TGTGCCAGCAGCGTTGGGACAGGGGTAGGCGGCTACACCTTC
TRBJ2-1 | - | TRBV5-4 | - | CASSSTYPSGGNEQFF | TGTGCCAGCAGCTCCACCTATCCCTCTGGGGGGAATGAGCAGTTCTTC
TRBJ1-1 | few | TRBV4-1 | - | CASSQTPARGSTEAFF | TGCGCCAGCAGCCAAACCCCTGCCAGGGGAAGCACTGAAGCTTTCTTT
TRBJ2-7 | - | TRBV7-9 | - | CASTITTGPPSYEQYF | TGTGCCAGCACTATTACTACAGGGCCCCCTTCCTACGAGCAGTACTTC
TRBJ2-7 | - | TRBV6-4 | TRBD1 | CASSSGTGPYEQYF | TGTGCCAGCAGTTCCGGGACAGGGCCCTACGAGCAGTACTTC
TRBJ1-2 | - | TRBV5-6 | - | CASSLGQIKNSNYGYTF | TGTGCCAGCAGCTTGGGACAGATCAAGAATTCTAACTATGGCTACACCTTC
TRBJ2-1 | once | TRBV18 | TRBD2 | CASSPTSGSYNEQFF | TGTGCCAGCTCTCCGACTAGCGGGAGTTACAATGAGCAGTTCTTC
TRBJ2-5 | - | TRBV7-8 | - | CASSLLPAPRETQYF | TGTGCCAGCAGCCTGCTTCCAGCGCCCCGTGAGACCCAGTACTTC
TRBJ2-3 | - | TRBV10-2 | - | CALLKGAGGTDTQYF | TGCGCCCTCCTGAAGGGAGCAGGGGGCACAGATACGCAGTATTTT
TRBJ2-7 | - | TRBV11-2 | TRBD1 | CASSLAGQGPYEQYF | TGTGCCAGCAGCTTGGCGGGACAGGGTCCCTACGAGCAGTACTTC
TRBJ1-4 | - | TRBV5-1 | - | CASSGWGDPTNEKLFF | TGCGCCAGCAGCGGCTGGGGAGACCCAACTAATGAAAAACTGTTTTTT
TRBJ2-2 | - | TRBV29-1 | - | CSALGGARGTGELFF | TGCAGCGCCCTAGGGGGGGCGCGGGGCACCGGGGAGCTGTTTTTT
TRBJ1-2 | few | TRBV28 | - | CASSSLSGYTF | TGTGCCAGCAGTTCCCTCTCTGGCTACACCTTC
TRBJ1-2 | once | TRBV19 | - | CASKGEGGAYGYTF | TGTGCCAGCAAGGGGGAGGGGGGCGCCTATGGCTACACCTTC
TRBJ2-5 | once | TRBV9 | TRBD2 | CASSVEWEGETQYF | TGTGCCAGCAGCGTAGAATGGGAGGGAGAGACCCAGTACTTC
TRBJ2-1 | once | TRBV11-3 | - | CASSPRQNNEQFF | TGTGCCAGCAGCCCACGACAGAACAATGAGCAGTTCTTC
TRBJ2-5 | - | TRBV19 | TRBD1 | CASSRLTGPQETQYF | TGTGCCAGTAGTAGACTGACAGGGCCCCAAGAGACCCAGTACTTC
TRBJ1-3 | - | TRBV5-6 | - | CASSVPQGNSGNTIYF | TGTGCCAGCAGCGTGCCTCAGGGGAACTCTGGAAACACCATATATTTT
TRBJ2-7 | once | TRBV5-6 | - | CASSLTVTYEQYF | TGTGCCAGCAGCTTGACAGTCACCTACGAGCAGTACTTC
TRBJ2-1 | - | TRBV27 | TRBD2 | CASSSSSGRDYNEQFF | TGTGCCAGCAGTTCCTCTAGCGGGAGGGATTACAATGAGCAGTTCTTC
TRBJ1-1 | once | TRBV5-1 | - | CASSFLGVKGTEAFF | TGCGCCAGCAGCTTCCTAGGGGTTAAGGGCACTGAAGCTTTCTTT
TRBJ2-3 | - | TRBV6-1 | - | CASSRVGTDTQYF | TGTGCCAGCAGTCGAGTTGGCACAGATACGCAGTATTTT
TRBJ2-2 | - | TRBV11-3 | - | CASSLASNTGELFF | TGTGCCAGCAGCTTGGCTTCCAACACCGGGGAGCTGTTTTTT
TRBJ2-7 | few | TRBV5-6 | TRBD2 | CASRSGTSGRSSYEQYF | TGTGCCAGCAGATCCGGGACTAGCGGGAGGAGCTCCTACGAGCAGTACTTC
TRBJ2-3 | - | TRBV11-1 | - | CASSLGSGTDTQYF | TGTGCCAGCAGCTTAGGTTCGGGCACAGATACGCAGTATTTT
TRBJ2-1 | - | TRBV9 | - | CASSVPRAGSYNERFF | TGTGCCAGCAGCGTACCCCGGGCGGGTTCCTACAATGAGCGGTTCTTC
TRBJ1-1 | - | TRBV7-2 | - | CASSFRRVVVNTEAFF | TGTGCCAGCAGCTTCCGCAGGGTAGTGGTGAACACTGAAGCTTTCTTT
TRBJ2-5 | few | TRBV5-1 | - | CASSKEADTTETQYF | TGCGCCAGCAGCAAGGAAGCGGATACGACAGAGACCCAGTACTTC
TRBJ1-5 | - | TRBV4-1 | - | CASSPFNSNQPQHF | TGCGCCAGCAGCCCCTTTAATAGCAATCAGCCCCAGCATTTT
TRBJ2-6 | - | TRBV10-3 | TRBD1 | CAIRPGQGWGANVLTF | TGTGCCATCAGGCCGGGACAGGGGTGGGGGGCCAACGTCCTGACTTTC
TRBJ2-7 | - | TRBV27 | TRBD1 | CASSARDREGYEQYF | TGTGCCAGCAGTGCAAGAGACAGGGAAGGCTACGAGCAGTACTTC
TRBJ2-1 | - | TRBV6-5 | - | CASSPGRPNEQFF | TGTGCCAGCAGTCCAGGAAGGCCTAATGAGCAGTTCTTC
TRBJ1-1 | - | TRBV19 | - | CASSIGQLNTEAFF | TGTGCCAGTAGTATCGGACAGTTGAACACTGAAGCTTTCTTT
TRBJ2-1 | - | TRBV5-1 | - | CASSPGTAPNEQFF | TGCGCCAGCAGCCCCGGGACTGCTCCGAATGAGCAGTTCTTC
TRBJ1-6 | few | TRBV18 | - | CASSPNGVRGNSPLHF | TGTGCCAGCTCACCAAATGGTGTCAGGGGAAATTCACCCCTCCACTTT
TRBJ2-7 | - | TRBV19 | TRBD2 | CASSPPRLAGYEQYF | TGTGCCAGTAGTCCTCCCCGACTAGCAGGCTACGAGCAGTACTTC
TRBJ2-3 | once | TRBV5-1 | - | CASSLVPFDTQYF | TGCGCCAGCAGCTTGGTTCCCTTTGATACGCAGTATTTT